The 27 T cell receptor beta chains listed next were all sequenced from one sample in a study of blood T cell repertoires in COVID-19. The repertoire was sequenced with immunoSEQ multiplex PCR; TCRdb's copy has only in-frame clones and lacks some. The sample holds some 300,000 clones, 75% to 90% seen once. The sequenced sample consisted of peripheral blood. The receptors were gathered from a woman in her 50s with COVID-19, enrolled during active disease.

This clone was detected only once. The V and J genes are TRBV24-1 and TRBJ2-3, with 8 bases lining up with TRBD1. Germline CDR1 reads KGHDR; CDR2 reads SFDVKD. CDR3 size: 15 residues. Trimming cost V 3 bases and J 6 bases; bases outside gene matches: 7. CDR3 in DNA: TGTGCCACCAGTGATGGACAGGGTTATAGGGATACGCAGTATTTT. Encoded protein: CATSDGQGYRDTQYF.

The rearrangement links TRBV2 to TRBJ2-1; unclear D gene. V was shortened by 4 bases and J by 0 bases, with 10 bases between the two germline ends. This CDR3 contains 15 residues. Germline CDR1 and CDR2: SNHLY and FYNNEI. The CDR3 DNA reads TGTGCCAGCAGTGGGATACGGAGCTCCTACAATGAGCAGTTCTTC. Translated: CASSGIRSSYNEQFF.

This chain uses TRBV5-4 with TRBJ1-2, with 10 bases matching TRBD1. The germline CDR1 and CDR2 sequences are SGHNT and YYREEE (reference sequence). This CDR3 contains 13 residues. The trim removed 4 bases at V and 12 bases at J, leaving 9 bases unmatched. CDR3 bases: TGTGCCAGCAGCCCCCCGGGACAGGGGCAGAACACCTTC. Translating it yields CASSPPGQGQNTF.

The chain employs TRBV5-1 and TRBJ2-5, with D tentatively TRBD2 (5 bases). With 1 base removed from V and 5 bases from J, the gap between germline ends came to 15 bases. Germline V gene data show CDR1 as SGHRS and CDR2 as YFSETQ. CDR3 length equals 15 residues. CDR3 DNA sequence: TGCGCCAGCAGCTTGTTGGGCGGGTCGGGGGAGACCCAGTACTTC. Its protein product is CASSLLGGSGETQYF.

The chain employs TRBV25-1 and TRBJ2-7; TRBD1 agrees at 10 bases. The CDR3 is 15 residues long. J was trimmed by 3 bases and V by 8 bases; bases with no gene match: 10. Per the germline V gene, CDR1 is MGHDK and CDR2 is SYGVNS. The CDR3 bases are TGTGCCAGCGAACCCGGGACAGGGGTTAACTACGAGCAGTACTTC. It encodes CASEPGTGVNYEQYF.

The V gene is TRBV27, the J gene TRBJ2-6; no clear D gene. Between the trimmed V and J ends, which lost 8 bases and 4 bases, there was a span of 15 bases. The germline CDR1 and CDR2 sequences are MNHEY and SMNVEV (reference sequence). There are 15 residues in the CDR3. The CDR3 coding sequence is TGTGCCAGCGCATTTTCCGGTTCCGGGGCCAACGTCCTGACTTTC. This sequence encodes CASAFSGSGANVLTF.

The V gene is TRBV6-5, the J gene TRBJ2-7, with TRBD2 matching 13 bases. CDR3 length equals 16 residues. V trimming: 4 bases; J trimming: 6 bases; junction bases outside the gene matches: 9. CDR1 and CDR2 from the germline V gene are MNHEY and SVGAGI. The CDR3, as DNA: TGTGCCAGCAGTTCGCTTGGGACTAGCGGGAACCTCGAGCAGTACTTC. Its protein product is CASSSLGTSGNLEQYF.

J is TRBJ2-3 and V is TRBV6-4, with TRBD2 identical over 10 bases. The V gene end was trimmed by 0 bases and the J gene end by 6 bases; junction bases not matched to a gene: 3. There are 15 residues in the CDR3. Per the germline V gene, CDR1 is MRHNA and CDR2 is SNTAGT. The CDR3 reads CASSDSLAGADTQYF. DNA of the CDR3: TGTGCCAGCAGTGACTCGCTAGCGGGAGCTGATACGCAGTATTTT.

The J gene is TRBJ2-5, the V gene TRBV24-1; TRBD1 matches 11 bases. With V trimmed by 7 bases and J by 3 bases, 3 bases remained unmatched. The CDR3 length is 14 residues. Germline V gene data show CDR1 as KGHDR and CDR2 as SFDVKD. The CDR3 sequence is CATRGTGGEETQYF. In nucleotides, the CDR3 is TGTGCCACCAGGGGGACAGGGGGAGAAGAGACCCAGTACTTC.

V usage is TRBV11-2 and J usage is TRBJ2-7, with D possibly TRBD1 on 6 matching bases. Germline CDR1 reads SGHAT; CDR2 reads FQNNGV. The V end lost 1 base, the J end lost 0 bases, and 13 bases lay between the germline ends. CDR3 length equals 16 residues. The CDR3 loop is CASSLGPGTSSYEQYF. CDR3 DNA: TGTGCCAGCAGCTTAGGGCCGGGGACAAGCTCCTACGAGCAGTACTTC.

This chain connects TRBV5-1 to TRBJ2-2, with 10 bases identical to TRBD2. The CDR3 length is 15 residues. V shed 4 bases, J shed 4 bases, and the junction held 4 bases outside the gene matches. Per germline, CDR1 SGHRS and CDR2 YFSETQ. This chain's CDR3 is CASSSGRATTGELFF. CDR3 DNA: TGCGCCAGCAGCAGCGGGAGGGCGACCACCGGGGAGCTGTTTTTT.

This clone was counted between two and nine times. The gene calls are TRBV7-3 and TRBJ2-2; D perhaps matches TRBD1 (6 bases). The length of the CDR3 is 16 residues. Per the germline V gene, CDR1 is SGHTA and CDR2 is FQGTGA. The V gene lost 5 bases and the J gene lost 4 bases, with 17 bases spanning the gap. The CDR3 sequence is CASSEQTTGPTGELFF. In DNA, the CDR3 is TGTGCCAGCAGCGAGCAAACCACAGGGCCCACCGGGGAGCTGTTTTTT.

Regarding this clone: The junction departs from the called germline gene at one end, perhaps through a read error. V usage is TRBV6-5 and J usage is TRBJ1-2; no clear D gene. The CDR3 is 13 residues long. Germline V lookup: CDR1 MNHEY, CDR2 SVGAGI. The chain's CDR3 is CASSTGILAGFTF. CDR3 coding DNA: TGTGCCAGCAGTACCGGGATACTAGCGGGCTTCACCTTC.

The genes are TRBV21-1 and TRBJ1-5. TRBV21-1 is a pseudogene segment. This CDR3 spans 16 amino acids. CDR3 region: CASSNFQLTLNQPQHF. CDR3 DNA: TGTGCCAGCAGCAATTTCCAACTCACGCTCAATCAGCCCCAGCATTTT.

The chain carries TRBV6-5 and TRBJ1-1, with 8 bases identical to TRBD1. The V gene's germline CDR1 is MNHEY and CDR2 SVGAGI. This CDR3 has 11 amino acids. V was pared by 8 bases and J by 11 bases, with 7 bases of the junction left unmatched. CDR3 sequence: CASGRTGTAFF. The CDR3 DNA sequence: TGTGCCAGCGGACGGACAGGGACGGCTTTCTTT.

V gene TRBV3-1 (or the pseudogene TRBV3-2) combines with J gene TRBJ2-1, with D perhaps TRBD1 (5 bases). CDR3 length: 15 residues. With 7 bases removed from V and 6 bases from J, the gap between germline ends came to 19 bases. Looked up from germline, CDR1 is LGHDT and CDR2 is YNNKEL (reference sequence). The CDR3 spells CASTQGISLPNEQFF. Here the CDR3 DNA reads TGTGCCAGCACCCAGGGCATTTCCTTGCCCAATGAGCAGTTCTTC.

This chain joins TRBV7-2 and TRBJ1-2; 8 positions match TRBD1. Looked up from germline, CDR1 is SGHTA and CDR2 is FQGNSA. V lost 5 bases and J lost 1; bases outside the gene matches: 6. The CDR3 consists of 15 residues. The CDR3 protein is CASSPRQGRNYGYTF. The DNA of the CDR3 is TGTGCCAGCAGCCCCAGACAGGGGCGTAACTATGGCTACACCTTC. Supplemented by reference TRBV7-2 and TRBJ1-2, the full variable domain reads GAGVSQSPSNKVTEKGKDVELRCDPISGHTALYWYRQSLGQGLEFLIYFQGNSAPDKSGLPSDRFSAERTGGSVSTLTIQRTQQEDSAVYLCASSPRQGRNYGYTFGSGTRLTVV.

Only a few counts were recorded for this clone. The chain employs TRBV3-1 (or the pseudogene TRBV3-2) and TRBJ2-6, with D unclear. V lost 0 bases to trimming and J lost 0 bases, with 6 bases between them. The length of the CDR3 is 16 residues. Germline V CDR1 and CDR2: LGHDT, YNNKEL (reference sequence). The CDR3 reads CASSQDLRSGANVLTF. CDR3 nucleotide sequence: TGTGCCAGCAGCCAAGATCTCCGCTCTGGGGCCAACGTCCTGACTTTC.

This clone was counted between two and nine times. The V gene is TRBV7-9, the J gene TRBJ1-5; D is ambiguous. The V and J ends lost 4 bases and 2 bases respectively, with 12 bases between them. Germline V lookup: CDR1 SEHNR, CDR2 FQNEAQ (reference sequence). There are 15 residues in the CDR3. CDR3 sequence (DNA): TGTGCCAGCAGCTCGGGTGGGTACGGCAATCAGCCCCAGCATTTT. Its protein is CASSSGGYGNQPQHF.

The rearrangement links TRBV6-6 to TRBJ2-5; 7 bases fit TRBD1. The ends lost 5 bases at V and 7 bases at J; junction bases unmatched: 16. The length of the CDR3 is 16 residues. Germline V gene lookup returns CDR1 MNHNY and CDR2 SVGAGI (reference sequence). The CDR3 DNA follows: TGTGCCAGCAGTAAACACGACAGGGACGATTCTCGGACCCAGTACTTC. This encodes CASSKHDRDDSRTQYF.

The chain couples TRBV24-1 to TRBJ2-6; 9 nucleotides match TRBD1. The germline V gene encodes CDR1 KGHDR and CDR2 SFDVKD. The CDR3 spans 18 residues. The ends lost 4 bases at V and 0 bases at J; junction bases unmatched: 6. The CDR3 DNA is TGTGCCACCAGTGACGCGACAGGGGGTATCTCTGGGGCCAACGTCCTGACTTTC. This encodes CATSDATGGISGANVLTF.

V usage is TRBV5-6 and J usage is TRBJ1-5; 9 bases are a match to TRBD1. Looked up from germline, CDR1 is SGHDT and CDR2 is YYEEEE. Unmatched junction bases numbered 8, after V lost 4 bases and J lost 6 bases. CDR3 length: 15 residues. CDR3 DNA: TGTGCCAGCAGCCCGGACAGGGGAGGGAGTCAGCCCCAGCATTTT. Its translation: CASSPDRGGSQPQHF.

The gene calls are TRBV27 and TRBJ2-1; possible D gene TRBD1, 5 bases. Between the trimmed V and J ends, which lost 2 bases and 9 bases, there was a span of 29 bases. Per germline, CDR1 MNHEY and CDR2 SMNVEV (reference sequence). The CDR3 extends over 19 amino acids. The CDR3 nucleotides read TGTGCCAGCAGTTTAAAGGGGCTAAACGCCCTAGAGCTGGGTGGTGAGCAGTTCTTC. Translated: CASSLKGLNALELGGEQFF.

V usage is TRBV24-1 and J usage is TRBJ2-1; D is possibly TRBD1 (7 bases). V lost 8 bases to trimming and J lost 4 bases, with 11 bases between them. Germline V gene lookup returns CDR1 KGHDR and CDR2 SFDVKD. The length of the CDR3 is 13 residues. The CDR3 region has the DNA TGTGCCACCATGGCAGGGGGGTACAATGAGCAGTTCTTC. Translating it yields CATMAGGYNEQFF.

This clone has a single count. This chain uses TRBV11-1 with TRBJ2-4, with unresolved D. The CDR3 covers 13 residues. CDR1 and CDR2 from the germline V gene are SGHAT and FQDESV (reference sequence). Trimming left V 5 bases short and J 6 bases short, with 11 bases between. The CDR3 DNA is TGTGCCAGCAGCCCCCGGGTGATAAACATTCAGTACTTC. This codes for CASSPRVINIQYF.

CDR3 sequence: CATSDPPGLANNHRMWNEQFF. The CDR3 DNA reads as TGTGCCACCAGTGATCCGCCGGGACTAGCGAATAATCACAGAATGTGGAATGAGCAGTTCTTC. The rearrangement links TRBV24-1 to TRBJ2-1; 10 positions match TRBD2. Trimming took 3 bases from V and 7 from J; bases not matched to a gene: 23. The CDR3 totals 21 residues. The germline V gene has CDR1 KGHDR and CDR2 SFDVKD.

The chain uses TRBV18 and TRBJ1-1; unclear D gene. The germline gives CDR1 KGHSH, CDR2 LQKENI. Trimming left V 1 base short and J 10 bases short, with 13 bases between. This CDR3 region has 13 residues. The chain's CDR3 is CASSPRGLKVAFF. Written as DNA, the CDR3 is TGTGCCAGCTCACCACGCGGGCTTAAGGTAGCTTTCTTT.